This passage covers 5 T cell receptor beta chains from one sample sequenced in a study of T cells after yellow fever vaccination. TCRdb called the 5' RACE reads again in MiXCR, with one record for every CDR3 protein. The sample records about 340,000 distinct CDR3 sequences, 8.7% being singletons. Source: PBMCs, taken on the day of the first yellow fever vaccination. These receptors all stem from a young man who received the YFV17D yellow fever vaccine.

This clonotype was recorded a few times. The chain links TRBV29-1 to TRBJ2-1; 10 positions match TRBD2. CDR3 size: 18 residues. The V segment lost 6 bases and the J segment 0 bases; nucleotides outside the gene matches: 14. Per germline, CDR1 SQVTM and CDR2 ANQGSEA. The CDR3 DNA is TGCAGCGTGGGGGGAGGGCTAGCGGGGGCCAGCTCCTACAATGAGCAGTTCTTC. This gives the protein CSVGGGLAGASSYNEQFF.

This clonotype was recorded at least ten times. The chain is built from TRBV7-2 and TRBJ1-2, with no clear D. CDR1 and CDR2 from the germline V gene are SGHTA and FQGNSA. The CDR3 is 13 residues long. V shed 3 bases and J shed 3 bases, with 8 bases lying between them. This chain's CDR3 is CASSFREYYGYTF. CDR3 sequence (DNA): TGTGCCAGCAGCTTCCGGGAATACTATGGCTACACCTTC.

The V gene is TRBV5-6, the J gene TRBJ1-1; unclear D gene. This CDR3 spans 14 amino acids. The germline CDR1 and CDR2 sequences are SGHDT and YYEEEE. With 4 bases removed from V and 1 base from J, the gap between germline ends came to 11 bases. DNA of the CDR3: TGTGCCAGCAGCGCGGTAGGCGAGAACACTGAAGCTTTCTTT. Protein product: CASSAVGENTEAFF.

V is TRBV20-1 and J is TRBJ2-5, with D perhaps being TRBD1 or TRBD2 (5 bases each). The V end was cut by 0 bases, the J end by 5 bases, with 16 bases between. The CDR3 contains 15 residues. Germline CDR1 DFQATT, CDR2 SNEGSKA (reference sequence). The CDR3 bases are TGCAGTGCTAGAGACTCCCTAGGGGACGGGGAGACCCAGTACTTC. Protein sequence: CSARDSLGDGETQYF.

This rearrangement joins TRBV3-1 to TRBJ2-7; D perhaps matches TRBD1 (5 bases). Germline loops: CDR1 LGHDT, CDR2 YNNKEL (reference sequence). Trimming removed 0 bases from V and 0 bases from J, with 12 bases in between. The CDR3 consists of 16 residues. The DNA for the CDR3 is TGTGCCAGCAGCCAAGAGGGCCAGGGCCTCTCCTACGAGCAGTACTTC. Its protein product is CASSQEGQGLSYEQYF.